Shown below are 21 T cell receptor beta chains from a single sample sequenced in a study of blood T cell repertoires in COVID-19. Sequencing used immunoSEQ multiplex PCR; TCRdb keeps in-frame clones, though not all of them. This sample has 470,000 or so clones, with 70% to 90% found just once. What was sequenced was peripheral blood. Receptors were obtained from a human donor in a cohort sampled during active COVID-19.

Comments on this clone: Additional DNA sequences in this sample encode the identical CDR3. This sequence joins TRBV11-2 and TRBJ1-1; the D is unclear. Germline V gene data show CDR1 as SGHAT and CDR2 as FQNNGV. CDR3 length: 13 amino acids. V was clipped by 0 bases and J by 3 bases, with 5 bases between them. The CDR3 bases are TGTGCCAGCAGCTTAGACCGGGACACTGAAGCTTTCTTT. Its translation: CASSLDRDTEAFF.

The chain links TRBV5-8 to TRBJ2-3; D possibly corresponds to TRBD1 (5 bases). With 0 bases removed from V and 3 bases from J, the gap between germline ends came to 11 bases. The CDR3 is 15 amino acids. The germline V gene encodes CDR1 SGHTS and CDR2 YDEGEE. CDR3 in DNA: TGTGCCAGCAGCTTGGCGTTGGCAGGGACAGATACGCAGTATTTT. Translated, it gives CASSLALAGTDTQYF.

CDR3 amino acids: CASSFAPGQGEFF. CDR3 in DNA: TGTGCCAGCAGTTTTGCCCCGGGACAGGGGGAGTTCTTC. V usage is TRBV12-3 or TRBV12-4 and J usage is TRBJ2-1; the match to TRBD1 covers 11 bases. V dropped 3 bases and J dropped 14; count of bases not matched to a gene: 6. The CDR3 is made up of 13 amino acids.

This clone was seen a few times. This sequence joins TRBV5-4 and TRBJ1-6; 7 positions agree with TRBD1. Germline CDR1 SGHNT, CDR2 YYREEE (reference sequence). V gave up 2 bases and J gave up 10 bases; unmatched junction bases: 3. The CDR3 consists of 13 residues. The CDR3 loop is CASSLGTESPLHF. The CDR3 bases are TGTGCCAGCAGCTTAGGGACAGAATCACCCCTCCACTTT.

V and J are TRBV30 and TRBJ2-7; 10 bases are a match to TRBD1. Trimming took 4 bases from V and 4 from J; bases not matched to a gene: 10. The CDR3 totals 15 residues. Germline lookup yields CDR1 GTSNPN and CDR2 SVGIG (reference sequence). The CDR3 coding sequence is TGTGCCTGGACTAAAATAGGACAGGGGGTATACGAGCAGTACTTC. The encoded protein is CAWTKIGQGVYEQYF.

The rearrangement links TRBV6-2 or TRBV6-3 to TRBJ1-1; no definite D call. Germline CDR1 MNHEY, CDR2 SVGEGT. The CDR3 has 16 residues. Trimming stripped 2 bases from V and 3 bases from J, with 16 bases between. CDR3 sequence: CASSYHPTLRDTEAFF. The CDR3 coding sequence is TGTGCCAGCAGTTACCACCCCACTTTACGAGACACTGAAGCTTTCTTT.

The rearrangement joins TRBV28 to TRBJ1-3; TRBD1 aligns across 9 bases. This CDR3 has 16 amino acids. J was trimmed by 1 base and V by 5 bases; bases with no gene match: 6. CDR1 MDHEN and CDR2 SYDVKM come from the germline V gene. Here the CDR3 DNA reads TGTGCCAGCAGTCCTCATGGGACAGGGTCTGGAAACACCATATATTTT. This encodes CASSPHGTGSGNTIYF.

The chain links TRBV4-2 to TRBJ2-1; D gene unclear. The CDR3 extends over 16 amino acids. V was trimmed by 1 base and J by 0 bases, leaving 10 bases between them. Germline loops: CDR1 LGHNA, CDR2 YNFKEQ. The DNA of the CDR3 is TGTGCCAGCAGCCAAGGATTACCTAGCTCCTACAATGAGCAGTTCTTC. This encodes CASSQGLPSSYNEQFF.

V and J are TRBV28 and TRBJ2-7, with D maybe TRBD2 (6 bases). This CDR3 is 18 amino acids long. Deletions cut 4 bases from V and 4 bases from J, with 26 bases between. Germline lookup yields CDR1 MDHEN and CDR2 SYDVKM. In DNA, the CDR3 is TGTGCCAGCAGTTCCGGCGGGCCTAGCGCCCAGAGGAGGTACGAGCAGTACTTC. This gives the protein CASSSGGPSAQRRYEQYF. The full variable domain, rest sourced from reference TRBV28 and TRBJ2-7, is DVKVTQSSRYLVKRTGEKVFLECVQDMDHENMFWYRQDPGLGLRLIYFSYDVKMKEKGDIPEGYSVSREKKERFSLILESASTNQTSMYLCASSSGGPSAQRRYEQYFGPGTRLTVT.

This clone was detected only once. The chain combines TRBV2 with TRBJ1-2; weak D call: TRBD1 (6 bases). This CDR3 has 12 amino acids. The germline CDR1 and CDR2 sequences are SNHLY and FYNNEI. Deletions cut 8 bases from V and 7 bases from J, with 14 bases between. The CDR3 region has the DNA TGTGCCAGCCAAAGTCAGGGGTCTGGCTACACCTTC. It specifies CASQSQGSGYTF.

The chain recombines TRBV10-3 with TRBJ2-3, with TRBD1 matching over 9 bases. Germline V gene lookup returns CDR1 ENHRY and CDR2 SYGVKD. The CDR3 contains 16 residues. V shed 2 bases and J 3 bases; nucleotides not matched to a gene: 6. The CDR3: CAISEPGQGGTDTQYF. Written as DNA, the CDR3 is TGTGCCATCAGTGAGCCGGGACAGGGAGGGACAGATACGCAGTATTTT.

The chain is built from TRBV18 and TRBJ2-2, with TRBD1 identical over 10 bases. The CDR3 runs to 17 residues. The V gene end was trimmed by 0 bases and the J gene end by 3 bases; junction bases not matched to a gene: 4. Germline V lookup: CDR1 KGHSH, CDR2 LQKENI. The CDR3 reads CASSPPGQGMYTGELFF. CDR3 coding DNA: TGTGCCAGCTCACCACCGGGACAGGGGATGTACACCGGGGAGCTGTTTTTT.

V gene TRBV9 combines with J gene TRBJ1-3, with D perhaps TRBD1 (5 bases). The CDR3 has 16 residues. V gave up 4 bases and J gave up 2 bases, with 16 bases separating them. Looked up from germline, CDR1 is SGDLS and CDR2 is YYNGEE. CDR3 DNA sequence: TGTGCCAGCAGCCCCCAACGGGCAGGGACTGGAAACACCATATATTTT. It is translated as CASSPQRAGTGNTIYF.

This chain joins TRBV10-1 and TRBJ2-1; 9 nucleotides agree with TRBD2. CDR1 and CDR2 (germline): WNHNN, SYGVQD (reference sequence). This CDR3 spans 15 amino acids. Trimming removed 3 bases from V and 1 base from J; junction bases left unmatched: 1. In nucleotides, the CDR3 is TGCGCCAGCAGTGATAGCGGGAGTTCCTACAATGAGCAGTTCTTC. This translates into CASSDSGSSYNEQFF.

V is TRBV6-2 or TRBV6-3 and J is TRBJ2-3; D call uncertain. CDR1 is MNHEY, CDR2 SVGEGT, per germline. V lost 0 bases and J lost 2, with 18 bases in between. There are 18 residues in the CDR3. CDR3 DNA: TGTGCCAGCAGTTACTCGAGAGGCCGCGTGGTGGACACAGATACGCAGTATTTT. Its protein product is CASSYSRGRVVDTDTQYF.

This chain connects TRBV19 to TRBJ2-1, with 7 bases fitting TRBD2. Trimming removed 5 bases from V and 0 bases from J; junction bases left unmatched: 1. This CDR3 region has 14 residues. The germline gives CDR1 LNHDA, CDR2 SQIVND (reference sequence). The CDR3 loop is CASSGGSSYNEQFF. In DNA form, the CDR3 reads TGTGCCAGTAGTGGCGGGAGCTCCTACAATGAGCAGTTCTTC.

The chain couples TRBV6-5 to TRBJ1-5, with D uncertain. Between the trimmed V and J ends, which lost 4 bases and 12 bases, there was a span of 16 bases. This CDR3 is built from 13 residues. Germline V gives CDR1 MNHEY, CDR2 SVGAGI. The CDR3 coding sequence is TGTGCCAGCAGTTTTAACTTCGTGCGGCACCAGCATTTT. Residues: CASSFNFVRHQHF.

This sequence joins TRBV18 and TRBJ1-2; 9 bases align to TRBD1. V was clipped by 6 bases and J by 0 bases; unmatched bases: 8. CDR1 and CDR2 from the germline V gene are KGHSH and LQKENI. This CDR3 has 16 residues. The CDR3: CASSRTGTGPNYGYTF. The CDR3 DNA is TGTGCCAGCTCTCGCACCGGGACAGGGCCTAACTATGGCTACACCTTC. Full variable domain (outside the CDR3, taken from reference TRBV18 and TRBJ1-2): NAGVMQNPRHLVRRRGQEARLRCSPMKGHSHVYWYRQLPEEGLKFMVYLQKENIIDESGMPKERFSAEFPKEGPSILRIQQVVRGDSAAYFCASSRTGTGPNYGYTFGSGTRLTVV.

This chain links TRBV12-3 or TRBV12-4 with TRBJ2-1; 7 bases match TRBD1. V lost 9 bases, J lost 6 bases, and 8 bases stayed unmatched. The CDR3 loop spans 13 amino acids. The CDR3 sequence is CASTGEYGNEQFF. The CDR3 coding sequence is TGTGCCAGTACAGGGGAATATGGCAATGAGCAGTTCTTC.

The chain links TRBV28 to TRBJ2-5; D perhaps matches TRBD2 (7 bases). Trimming pared 3 bases from V and 1 base from J, leaving 12 bases between. From germline, CDR1 is MDHEN and CDR2 SYDVKM. This CDR3 region has 15 residues. CDR3 in DNA: TGTGCCAGCAGTTTCGTAGGGGGGGTCCAAGAGACCCAGTACTTC. As protein: CASSFVGGVQETQYF.

The chain uses TRBV18 and TRBJ1-1; 7 nucleotides agree with TRBD1. This CDR3 region has 14 residues. Germline CDR1 reads KGHSH; CDR2 reads LQKENI. The junction had 4 bases not matched to a gene; V was cut back by 5 bases and J by 1 base. CDR3 sequence reads: CASSTGAGNTEAFF. The DNA of the CDR3 is TGTGCCAGCTCAACAGGGGCGGGGAACACTGAAGCTTTCTTT. Based on the CDR3 plus reference TRBV18 and TRBJ1-1, the full variable domain is NAGVMQNPRHLVRRRGQEARLRCSPMKGHSHVYWYRQLPEEGLKFMVYLQKENIIDESGMPKERFSAEFPKEGPSILRIQQVVRGDSAAYFCASSTGAGNTEAFFGQGTRLTVV.